This TCR beta chain appears in the sequencing data of a study of blood T cell repertoires in COVID-19 (dated by TCRdb to the early 2020s). Regarding the complete study: Samples covering the acute and convalescent phases of COVID-19 were provided by collaborators in the United States, Italy and Spain. The samples were drawn from two sources: the first 160 participants of the ongoing ImmuneRACE study, and 1,254 subjects contributed by 6 global collaborators. The prospective study material was composed of cDNA or gDNA derived from T cells, B-cell-depleted T cells, or PBMCs. Where HLA class I and class II types were available, the types were taken from metadata supplied by the sample provider, not from assay-based typing. The repertoires were released in a freely available public database meant as a resource for research on the immune response to SARS-CoV-2. The sample metadata nearly always contained a de-identified subject ID, COVID-19 status, age in years and sex. Subjects who had been exposed to COVID-19, were actively infected with it, or had recovered from it provided the deeply sampled blood TCRbeta repertoires that made up the dataset.

The collaborating institutions used their own protocols to collect whole blood in K2EDTA tubes. For TCRbeta analysis, collaborators shipped samples as frozen whole blood, isolated PBMCs, or DNA extracted from either of those sample types. As concerns this clone: The antigen it binds to is not known. Base qualities are not at hand, and no much larger clone is one base apart.

General findings and caveats noted by the study authors: The amount of clinical and demographic metadata varied by source and participant and was provided uncurated.

Germline trimming amounts to 4 bases on V and 5 bases on J, with 16 as the count of junction bases outside the gene matches. Per the germline V gene, MGHRA is the CDR1 and YSYEKL is the CDR2. There are 17 amino acids in the CDR3, from cysteine to phenylalanine inclusive. Of the read, only the CDR3 DNA is kept; its 51 bases are in frame from base 1. TCRbeta CDR3 regions were amplified from genomic DNA by means of the immunoSEQ Assay, a bias-controlled multiplex PCR. As for the authors' bioinformatics: The number of nucleated cells in each sample was estimated by amplification of reference gene primers within the assay. To quantify the absolute abundance of each unique TCRbeta CDR3 rearrangement, sequence reads were collapsed and filtered. For each sample, productive Simpson clonality was calculated by taking the square root of Simpson's diversity index across productive rearrangements. Drawn from immuneACCESS, this table holds only the in-frame rearrangements with V and J called that TCRdb kept. Clones are partly lost; checked studies trace under half to an unresolved V gene and leave the rest unexplained. The V and J calls and clone size were taken over from that table, and D and trimming were inferred from the DNA. The sample table contains around 95,000 clones; only one count was recorded for roughly 84% of them. 9.5% to 15% of the sample rests with the top ten.

The sequence is built from TRBV4-1 and TRBJ2-5; 7 nucleotides in the junction match TRBD1. The sequencing sample was made of peripheral blood. This receptor was taken from a human donor in a cohort sampled during active COVID-19. The sequence in DNA is TGCGCCAGCAGCCCAACTTACGAACAGGGGTGGGGGGAGACCCAGTACTTC. Its translation reads: CASSPTYEQGWGETQYF.